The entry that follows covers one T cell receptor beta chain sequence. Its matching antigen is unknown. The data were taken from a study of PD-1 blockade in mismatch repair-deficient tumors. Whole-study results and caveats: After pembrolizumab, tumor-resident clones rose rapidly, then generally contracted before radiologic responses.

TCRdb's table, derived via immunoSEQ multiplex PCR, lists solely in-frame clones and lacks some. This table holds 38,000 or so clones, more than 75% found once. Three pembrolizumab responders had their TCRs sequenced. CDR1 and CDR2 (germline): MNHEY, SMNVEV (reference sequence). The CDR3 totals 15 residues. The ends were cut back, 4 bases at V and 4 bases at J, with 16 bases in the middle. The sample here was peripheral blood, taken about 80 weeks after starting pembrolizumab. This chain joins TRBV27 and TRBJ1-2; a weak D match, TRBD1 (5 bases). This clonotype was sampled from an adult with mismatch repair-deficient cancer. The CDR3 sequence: CASSSRIGGGYGYTF. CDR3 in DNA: TGTGCCAGCAGTTCGAGGATTGGGGGAGGCTATGGCTACACCTTC.